This TCR beta chain was recorded in a study of T-cell memory formation after mild COVID-19. Using its own MiXCR run on the 5' RACE reads, TCRdb lists one record per CDR3 protein. Of 110,000 or so distinct CDR3 sequences listed, about 20% were seen once; the top ten hold 41%. Trimming cost V 0 bases and J 3 bases, with 12 bases left between them. This CDR3 comprises 15 residues. The germline V gene has CDR1 SGHRS and CDR2 YFSETQ. This clonotype was found a few times. The source material was PBMCs or a T cell subset sorted from them (not recorded which). The chain has TRBV5-1 and TRBJ1-1; D ambiguous. The TCR sequence derives from a man between 18 and 29 years old who had mild COVID-19 (a few samples of this study predate the infection). Cell type and time point are not known. In DNA form, the CDR3 reads TGCGCCAGCAGCTTGGAGGGCAATTCTTACACTGAAGCTTTCTTT. Its protein product is CASSLEGNSYTEAFF.